The text below deals with one TCR beta chain. Its antigen remains unidentified. The data were obtained in a study of T-cell memory formation after mild COVID-19. MiXCR, run by TCRdb on the 5' RACE reads, gives a single entry per CDR3 protein. The top ten clones hold roughly 3.6% of a sample with roughly 250,000 distinct CDR3 sequences, roughly 17% of them seen once. Germline lookup yields CDR1 LGHNA and CDR2 YNFKEQ. CDR3 length: 14 residues. Trimming pared 6 bases from V and 2 bases from J, leaving 14 bases between. General observations from the study: CD8+ contracting clones occupied EMRA, while CD4+ ones occupied mainly CM and EM.

This TCR was recovered from a man between 18 and 29 years old who had mild COVID-19 (a few samples of this study predate the infection). Cell type and time point are not known. The sequencing input was PBMCs or a T cell subset sorted from them (not recorded which). The chain combines TRBV4-2 with TRBJ2-7; D not resolved. The CDR3 nucleotides read TGTGCCAGCAGTCCGAGAACCGGTCCCTACGAGCAGTACTTC. Protein: CASSPRTGPYEQYF.